This T cell receptor (beta chain) was sequenced in a study of Tregs in tolerant kidney transplant recipients. For this clone: Its antigen is unidentified.

Here immunoSEQ multiplex PCR was the method, and the copy in TCRdb shows in-frame clones only, minus some. The sample carries more than 550 clones, around 96% recorded once. The V and J ends lost 4 bases and 11 bases respectively, with 12 bases between them. Looked up from germline, CDR1 is SNHLY and CDR2 is FYNNEI. The CDR3 length is 12 residues. The TCR comes from a human patient who received a combined kidney and bone marrow transplant. This chain joins TRBV2 and TRBJ2-4; no clear D. Here the sequenced sample was Tregs from blood cultured with allogeneic cells, taken before the transplant. CDR3 DNA: TGTGCCAGCAGTGGGACCTCCAAATTTCAGTACTTC. The encoded protein is CASSGTSKFQYF. The full variable domain, with the rest looked up from reference TRBV2 and TRBJ2-4, is EPEVTQTPSHQVTQMGQEVILRCVPISNHLYFYWYRQILGQKVEFLVSFYNNEISEKSEIFDDQFSVERPDGSNFTLKIRSTKLEDSAMYFCASSGTSKFQYFGAGTRLSVL.